This T cell receptor beta chain was sequenced in a study of T cell responses to AZD1222 COVID-19 vaccine. Produced via immunoSEQ multiplex PCR; TCRdb's table is partial and in-frame only. This sample has roughly 93,000 clones, with 75% to 90% found just once. Germline CDR1 reads MGHRA; CDR2 reads YSYEKL. The CDR3 is made up of 16 amino acids. Trimming cost V 2 bases and J 4 bases, with 16 bases left between them. The V call is TRBV4-1, the J call TRBJ2-3, with D perhaps TRBD1 or TRBD2 (5 bases each). Specimen: peripheral blood, collected on day 0 of AZD1222 vaccination. The TCR sequence derives from an adult in good health. The CDR3 nucleotides are TGCGCCAGCAGCCAATCCGGGACCCGGGACGCAGATACGCAGTATTTT. Amino acid sequence: CASSQSGTRDADTQYF.